This TCR beta chain appears in the sequencing data of a study of T cell repertoires in ileal Crohn's disease. The V and J ends lost 4 bases and 1 base respectively, with 7 bases between them. The germline gives CDR1 KGHSY, CDR2 FQNENV. CDR3 length equals 13 residues. Here immunoSEQ multiplex PCR was the method, and the copy in TCRdb shows in-frame clones only, minus some. Of about 14,000 clones in the sample, around 84% were seen once. The chain carries TRBV16 and TRBJ2-5, with D hard to call. Sequencing was performed on ileal tissue. The clonotype was recovered from an adult with Crohn's disease. The DNA of the CDR3 is TGTGCCAGCAGCCGTGGGCTCCAAGAGACCCAGTACTTC. Protein sequence: CASSRGLQETQYF. The whole variable domain, remainder taken from reference TRBV16 and TRBJ2-5, is GEEVAQTPKHLVRGEGQKAKLYCAPIKGHSYVFWYQQVLKNEFKFLISFQNENVFDETGMPKERFSAKCLPNSPCSLEIQATKLEDSAVYFCASSRGLQETQYFGPGTRLLVL.